The 2 T cell receptor beta chains given below trace back to one sample, sequenced in a study of blood T cells in healthy people across ages. Primers used in a second PCR of about 6 to 11 cycles were a sample-barcoded 5' primer and a J-beta primer mix. MiXCR, run by TCRdb on the 5' RACE reads, gives a single entry per CDR3 protein. Counted here are some 1.8 million distinct CDR3 sequences, 39% occurring once; the ten biggest clones make up about 21%. The sample consisted of blood. The source of these receptors is a human donor in good health.

This clonotype was counted between two and nine times. The chain joins TRBV7-9 to TRBJ1-4; D is unresolved. The CDR3 length is 13 residues. The germline V and J ends were trimmed by 3 bases and 8 bases, with 10 bases remaining between them. Germline values: CDR1 SEHNR, CDR2 FQNEAQ (reference sequence). The CDR3 bases are TGTGCCAGCAGCTTCTCAAACGAGGAAAAACTGTTTTTT. Amino acids: CASSFSNEEKLFF.

Regarding this clonotype: Relative to the germline gene, one junction end is altered; a read error may explain this. This chain connects TRBV6-5 to TRBJ2-1, with D unclear. Germline V gene sequence: CDR1 MNHEY, CDR2 SVGAGI. CDR3 length: 15 residues. The DNA for the CDR3 is TGTGCCAGCAGTAGACTGGCTATATCCTACAATGAGCGGTTCTTC. Protein sequence: CASSRLAISYNERFF.